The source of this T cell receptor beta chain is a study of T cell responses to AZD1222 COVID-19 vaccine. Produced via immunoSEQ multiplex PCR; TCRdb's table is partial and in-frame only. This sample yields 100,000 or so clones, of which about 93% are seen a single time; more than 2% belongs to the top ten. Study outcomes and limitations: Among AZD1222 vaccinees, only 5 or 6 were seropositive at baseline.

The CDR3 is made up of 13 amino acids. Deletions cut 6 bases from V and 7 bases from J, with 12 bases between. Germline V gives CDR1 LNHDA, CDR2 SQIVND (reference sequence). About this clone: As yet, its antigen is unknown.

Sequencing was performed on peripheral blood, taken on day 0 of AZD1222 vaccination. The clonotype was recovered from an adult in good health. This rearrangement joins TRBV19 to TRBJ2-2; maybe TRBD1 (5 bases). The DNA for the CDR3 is TGTGCCAGTAGACCCTCAGGGATCGGGGAGCTGTTTTTT. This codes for CASRPSGIGELFF.